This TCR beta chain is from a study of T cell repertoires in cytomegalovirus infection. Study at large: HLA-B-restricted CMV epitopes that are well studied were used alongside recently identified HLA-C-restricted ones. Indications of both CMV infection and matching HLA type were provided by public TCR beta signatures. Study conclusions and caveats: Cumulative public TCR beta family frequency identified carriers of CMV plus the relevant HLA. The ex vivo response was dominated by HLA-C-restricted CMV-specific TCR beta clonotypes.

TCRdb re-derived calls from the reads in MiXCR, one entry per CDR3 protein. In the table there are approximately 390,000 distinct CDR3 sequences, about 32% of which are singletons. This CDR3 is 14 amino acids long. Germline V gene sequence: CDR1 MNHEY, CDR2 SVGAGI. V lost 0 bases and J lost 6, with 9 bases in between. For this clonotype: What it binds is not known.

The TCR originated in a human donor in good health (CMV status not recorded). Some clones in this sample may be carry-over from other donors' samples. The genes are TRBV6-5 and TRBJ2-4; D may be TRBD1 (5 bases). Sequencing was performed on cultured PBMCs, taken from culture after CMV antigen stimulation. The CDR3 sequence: CASSYSGTGNIQYF. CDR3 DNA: TGTGCCAGCAGTTACTCCGGTACAGGAAACATTCAGTACTTC.